This passage covers 29 T cell receptor beta chains from one sample sequenced in a study of T cells in Graves' hyperthyroidism and ophthalmopathy. Amplification of TCR beta CDR3 regions used RNA as the template. First-round RT-PCR targeting the TCR CDR3 was performed with the HTBI primer set. Each CDR3 protein is one row after TCRdb ran MiXCR on the multiplex PCR reads. The table lists about half a million distinct CDR3 sequences, roughly a quarter of them singletons. Sequencing was done on a sample of blood. Receptors originate from a woman in her twenties or thirties with Graves' ophthalmopathy.

The genes are TRBV11-2 and TRBJ2-7, with no clear D. CDR3 size: 12 residues. CDR1 is SGHAT, CDR2 FQNNGV, per germline. V lost 3 bases, J lost 4 bases, and 7 bases lay in between. The CDR3, as DNA: TGTGCCAGCAGCTTGGTCTATTACGAGCAGTACTTC. Translated, it gives CASSLVYYEQYF.

The chain is built from TRBV14 and TRBJ2-5, with D perhaps TRBD1 or TRBD2 (5 bases each). Trimming left V 0 bases short and J 5 bases short, with 10 bases between. The germline V gene encodes CDR1 SGHDN and CDR2 FVKESK. This CDR3 has 14 amino acids. CDR3 region: CASSQDWGMETQYF. The CDR3 DNA reads TGTGCCAGCAGCCAAGATTGGGGGATGGAGACCCAGTACTTC.

The chain is built from TRBV10-3 and TRBJ2-5; D unclear. Trimming pared 6 bases from V and 4 bases from J, leaving 12 bases between. Germline CDR1 reads ENHRY; CDR2 reads SYGVKD. The CDR3 has 13 residues. The CDR3 sequence is CAIRGQSTETQYF. The CDR3 nucleotides read TGTGCCATCAGGGGTCAGTCCACAGAGACCCAGTACTTC.

CDR3 sequence (DNA): TGTGCCAGCAGCTTCTATCACCCCTACGAGCAGTACTTC. It codes for CASSFYHPYEQYF. The genes are TRBV5-6 and TRBJ2-7; D is unclear. With 2 bases removed from V and 2 bases from J, the gap between germline ends came to 8 bases. The CDR3 is 13 amino acids. The germline V gene has CDR1 SGHDT and CDR2 YYEEEE. Combining the CDR3 with reference TRBV5-6 and TRBJ2-7 gives the whole variable domain DAGVTQSPTHLIKTRGQQVTLRCSPKSGHDTVSWYQQALGQGPQFIFQYYEEEERQRGNFPDRFSGHQFPNYSSELNVNALLLGDSALYLCASSFYHPYEQYFGPGTRLTVT.

This clonotype was found many times. The genes are TRBV19 and TRBJ1-2; D uncertain. The germline CDR1 and CDR2 sequences are LNHDA and SQIVND (reference sequence). The V and J ends lost 3 bases and 4 bases respectively, with 12 bases between them. There are 14 residues in the CDR3. In DNA form, the CDR3 reads TGTGCCAGTAGTATGGACGACACCTTCTATGGCTACACCTTC. Translated, it gives CASSMDDTFYGYTF. The full variable domain, rest sourced from reference TRBV19 and TRBJ1-2, is DGGITQSPKYLFRKEGQNVTLSCEQNLNHDAMYWYRQDPGQGLRLIYYSQIVNDFQKGDIAEGYSVSREKKESFPLTVTSAQKNPTAFYLCASSMDDTFYGYTFGSGTRLTVV.

As concerns this clonotype: Relative to the germline gene, one junction end is altered; a read error may explain this. This chain uses TRBV20-1 with TRBJ2-2; 7 bases are a match to TRBD2. This CDR3 contains 15 residues. Germline V gene lookup returns CDR1 DFQATT and CDR2 SNEGSKA (reference sequence). The CDR3 loop reads CSARDGEGDTGELFF. CDR3 nucleotide sequence: TGCAGTGCTCGAGACGGGGAGGGCGACACCGGGGAGCTGTTTTTT.

The rearrangement uses TRBV27 and TRBJ2-5; D may be TRBD1 (6 bases). This CDR3 spans 11 amino acids. V gave up 8 bases and J gave up 5 bases, with 9 bases separating them. Germline CDR1 reads MNHEY; CDR2 reads SMNVEV (reference sequence). This chain's CDR3 is CASGGWETQYF. CDR3 DNA sequence: TGTGCCAGCGGGGGCTGGGAGACCCAGTACTTC.

The V and J genes are TRBV28 and TRBJ2-5; 9 bases match TRBD2. This CDR3 contains 15 residues. V was clipped by 1 base and J by 5 bases; unmatched bases: 5. Germline CDR1 reads MDHEN; CDR2 reads SYDVKM. The CDR3 here is CASSLSRGGSETQYF. The CDR3 DNA sequence: TGTGCCAGCAGTTTATCGCGGGGGGGTAGTGAGACCCAGTACTTC.

This clonotype has more than one count but fewer than ten. The rearrangement joins TRBV11-2 to TRBJ1-3, with TRBD1 as a possible D gene (6 bases). Trimming cost V 3 bases and J 0 bases, with 12 bases left between them. The CDR3 length is 16 residues. CDR1 is SGHAT and CDR2 is FQNNGV in the germline V gene. The CDR3 protein is CASSLDTGRSGNTIYF. The CDR3 DNA reads TGTGCCAGCAGCTTGGACACAGGGCGCTCTGGAAACACCATATATTTT. Full variable domain (missing parts from reference TRBV11-2 and TRBJ1-3): EAGVAQSPRYKIIEKRQSVAFWCNPISGHATLYWYQQILGQGPKLLIQFQNNGVVDDSQLPKDRFSAERLKGVDSTLKIQPAKLEDSAVYLCASSLDTGRSGNTIYFGEGSWLTVV.

This clonotype was found a few times. The chain is built from TRBV5-6 and TRBJ1-3; 7 bases match TRBD1. CDR3 length: 14 amino acids. After removal of 4 bases from V and 3 bases from J, the junction contained 4 bases not matched to a gene. The germline gives CDR1 SGHDT, CDR2 YYEEEE. The CDR3 DNA follows: TGTGCCAGCAGCGCTACAGGGGTTGGAAACACCATATATTTT. Its protein product is CASSATGVGNTIYF.

This clonotype was counted ten times or more. This chain joins TRBV27 and TRBJ1-1; D is perhaps TRBD1 (6 bases). Trimming removed 0 bases from V and 0 bases from J, with 8 bases in between. Germline V gene sequence: CDR1 MNHEY, CDR2 SMNVEV (reference sequence). The CDR3 is 15 amino acids. CDR3 loop: CASSLSGGMNTEAFF. DNA of the CDR3: TGTGCCAGCAGTTTATCAGGGGGGATGAACACTGAAGCTTTCTTT.

The chain combines TRBV29-1 with TRBJ1-2; a possible D gene is TRBD1 (5 bases). The CDR3 consists of 11 residues. The germline V and J ends were trimmed by 4 bases and 2 bases, with 5 bases remaining between them. Looked up from germline, CDR1 is SQVTM and CDR2 is ANQGSEA. The CDR3 spells CSVGQNYGYTF. DNA for the CDR3: TGCAGCGTTGGACAGAACTATGGCTACACCTTC.

This clonotype was counted at least ten times. This chain links TRBV28 with TRBJ2-7; TRBD1 agrees at 10 bases. Germline lookup yields CDR1 MDHEN and CDR2 SYDVKM. V lost 5 bases and J lost 3; bases outside the gene matches: 7. The CDR3 is made up of 15 amino acids. The CDR3, as DNA: TGTGCCAGCAGTGGGAGACAGGGGGCGGACTACGAGCAGTACTTC. Amino acids: CASSGRQGADYEQYF.

Notes on this clonotype: Its ends do not fully match the called genes, so a read error is possible. The rearrangement links TRBV28 to TRBJ2-2; tentatively, D is TRBD1 or TRBD2 (6 bases each). Germline lookup yields CDR1 MDHEN and CDR2 SYDVKM. The CDR3 runs 15 residues. The CDR3 nucleotides are TGTGCCAGCAGTTTATCTCCGGGGGCCGGCGGGGAGCTGCTTTTT. It translates to CASSLSPGAGGELLF.

In this sample, this clonotype turned up many times. This chain links TRBV7-9 with TRBJ1-5; D uncertain. The CDR3 spans 12 residues. Trimming left V 5 bases short and J 3 bases short, with 5 bases between. Germline values: CDR1 SEHNR, CDR2 FQNEAQ (reference sequence). The CDR3 bases are TGTGCCAGCAGCGTAGACAATCAGCCCCAGCATTTT. Translation: CASSVDNQPQHF.

This clonotype was counted many times. The chain combines TRBV11-1 with TRBJ1-2; D gene ambiguous. CDR1 and CDR2 (germline): SGHAT, FQDESV (reference sequence). This CDR3 is 18 amino acids long. V dropped 5 bases and J dropped 0 bases, with 22 bases sitting between them. CDR3: CASSPPEQMFSANYGYTF. The CDR3 DNA reads TGTGCCAGCAGCCCTCCGGAACAGATGTTTTCAGCTAACTATGGCTACACCTTC.

V is TRBV25-1 and J is TRBJ2-7; maybe TRBD1 (6 bases). Trimming shortened V by 2 bases and J by 7 bases, and 27 bases separated the two germline ends. Germline V CDR1 and CDR2: MGHDK, SYGVNS. The CDR3 length is 18 residues. CDR3 coding DNA: TGTGCCAGCAGTGAAGAGGCCGGGACAACGAGCTGGGGCACGGAGCAGTACTTC. It yields the protein CASSEEAGTTSWGTEQYF.

The gene calls are TRBV12-3 or TRBV12-4 and TRBJ1-2; no clear D gene. Trimming shortened V by 8 bases and J by 4 bases, and 8 bases separated the two germline ends. This CDR3 has 11 residues. The CDR3 region has the DNA TGTGCCAGCGGAACAGTCTATGGCTACACCTTC. Residues: CASGTVYGYTF.

This clonotype came up a few times. It may be a read error: a sequence one base away is much more abundant. The CDR3 region is CASCGQGAGELCF. DNA of the CDR3: TGTGCCAGCTGTGGGCAGGGAGCCGGGGAGCTGTGTTTT. V and J are TRBV2 and TRBJ2-2, with D perhaps assigned TRBD1 or TRBD2 (5 bases each). The CDR3 loop spans 13 amino acids. Germline CDR1 is SNHLY and CDR2 is FYNNEI.

This clonotype has a count of ten or more. The chain links TRBV4-3 to TRBJ1-1; D call uncertain. CDR1 LGHNA and CDR2 YSLEER come from the germline V gene. The CDR3 has 14 amino acids. V lost 4 bases to trimming and J lost 1 base, with 10 bases between them. The CDR3: CASSRNWGNTEAFF. The DNA of the CDR3 is TGCGCCAGCAGCCGCAATTGGGGGAACACTGAAGCTTTCTTT.

This clonotype was seen only a few times. This chain connects TRBV29-1 to TRBJ2-5; D is unresolved. Trimming left V 1 base short and J 1 base short, with 13 bases between. Germline V gene data show CDR1 as SQVTM and CDR2 as ANQGSEA. This CDR3 region has 15 residues. CDR3 in DNA: TGCAGCGTTGAAGTTAAGCGTTACACCCAAGAGACCCAGTACTTC. This translates into CSVEVKRYTQETQYF.

Concerning this clonotype: Since a much larger clone is just one base distant, this may be a read error. The CDR3 end shows no conserved phenylalanine or tryptophan, and so a read error is likely. The rearrangement joins TRBV6-2 or TRBV6-3 to TRBJ2-7; 7 nucleotides agree with TRBD2. The CDR3 is 15 amino acids. Trimming at V came to 0 bases and at J to 2 bases, leaving 4 bases not matched to a gene. Germline lookup yields CDR1 MNHEY and CDR2 SVGEGT. For the CDR3, the DNA is TGTGCCAGCAGTTACTCCGGGGAGGGGCCCTACGAGCAGTACTAC. It specifies CASSYSGEGPYEQYY.

This clonotype was counted at least ten times. This rearrangement joins TRBV7-2 to TRBJ1-1; D is unresolved. The germline CDR1 and CDR2 sequences are SGHTA and FQGNSA. This CDR3 region has 14 residues. Trimming left V 6 bases short and J 0 bases short, with 11 bases between. The CDR3 region is CASRRTGMNTEAFF. Written as DNA, the CDR3 is TGTGCCAGCAGGCGGACGGGGATGAACACTGAAGCTTTCTTT. Together with reference TRBV7-2 and TRBJ1-1, the CDR3 gives the full variable domain: GAGVSQSPSNKVTEKGKDVELRCDPISGHTALYWYRQSLGQGLEFLIYFQGNSAPDKSGLPSDRFSAERTGGSVSTLTIQRTQQEDSAVYLCASRRTGMNTEAFFGQGTRLTVV.

This sequence joins TRBV28 and TRBJ2-2; 8 bases match TRBD2. Germline V CDR1 and CDR2: MDHEN, SYDVKM. J gave up 4 bases and V 5 bases, and 15 bases lay outside the gene matches. The CDR3 sequence is 18 residues long. CDR3 sequence: CASSKLTRGLVATGELFF. The CDR3 nucleotides read TGTGCCAGCAGTAAATTAACCCGGGGACTAGTCGCCACCGGGGAGCTGTTTTTT.

This clonotype was detected ten times or more. The chain has TRBV27 and TRBJ2-7; TRBD1 aligns across 11 bases. The CDR3 has 15 residues. Germline CDR1 MNHEY, CDR2 SMNVEV (reference sequence). Trimming removed 6 bases from V and 7 bases from J; junction bases left unmatched: 11. CDR3 DNA sequence: TGTGCCAGCAGCCGTACCGGGACAGGGGGTAGGGAGCAGTACTTC. As protein: CASSRTGTGGREQYF.

This clonotype was seen only a few times. This chain joins TRBV20-1 and TRBJ2-2; 8 nucleotides agree with TRBD1. This CDR3 has 16 residues. J lost 1 base, V lost 6 bases, and 10 bases had no gene match. Germline V lookup: CDR1 DFQATT, CDR2 SNEGSKA (reference sequence). CDR3 protein: CSAPGQEGKNTGELFF. In nucleotides, the CDR3 is TGCAGTGCACCGGGACAGGAGGGAAAGAACACCGGGGAGCTGTTTTTT.

The rearrangement links TRBV27 to TRBJ2-7; D gene ambiguous. Germline loops: CDR1 MNHEY, CDR2 SMNVEV (reference sequence). V shed 3 bases and J shed 2 bases, with 11 bases lying between them. The CDR3 length is 14 residues. The CDR3 region is CASSFRPRAYEQYF. The CDR3 DNA is TGTGCCAGCAGTTTTAGGCCTCGGGCCTACGAGCAGTACTTC.

This clonotype has at least ten counts. The chain joins TRBV20-1 to TRBJ2-5; TRBD1 matches at 7 bases. V shed 4 bases and J 4 bases; nucleotides not matched to a gene: 6. The CDR3 runs 13 residues. Germline V lookup: CDR1 DFQATT, CDR2 SNEGSKA (reference sequence). Here the CDR3 DNA reads TGCAGTGCTAAGGGGGCAGGGGGAGAGACCCAGTACTTC. Protein sequence: CSAKGAGGETQYF.

This clonotype was detected ten times or more. This rearrangement joins TRBV27 to TRBJ2-7; D is tentatively TRBD1 or TRBD2 (5 bases each). CDR3 length: 14 residues. V was cut by 3 bases and J by 5 bases, with 14 bases left in between. Germline loops: CDR1 MNHEY, CDR2 SMNVEV (reference sequence). This CDR3 reads CASSFPGAGNEQYF. CDR3 coding DNA: TGTGCCAGCAGTTTTCCCGGGGCGGGCAACGAGCAGTACTTC.